This T cell receptor (beta chain) was sequenced in a study of cytomegalovirus exposure and HLA in healthy donors. Primers included in the PCR were 60 Vbeta and 13 Jbeta primers. The repertoire was sequenced with immunoSEQ multiplex PCR; TCRdb's copy has only in-frame clones and lacks some. The table shows fewer than 120,000 clones, with more than 65% occurring only once. Sequenced sample: PBMCs. This receptor was identified in a man aged 30 to 39 in good health and CMV-seropositive.

CDR3 nucleotides: TGTGCCAGCAGAGGAGGTGTGACTGAAGCTTTCTTT. Protein sequence: CASRGGVTEAFF. This chain links TRBV6-5 with TRBJ1-1; D gene uncertain. This CDR3 is built from 12 residues. CDR1 and CDR2 from the germline V gene are MNHEY and SVGAGI. V shed 6 bases and J shed 5 bases, with 10 bases lying between them.